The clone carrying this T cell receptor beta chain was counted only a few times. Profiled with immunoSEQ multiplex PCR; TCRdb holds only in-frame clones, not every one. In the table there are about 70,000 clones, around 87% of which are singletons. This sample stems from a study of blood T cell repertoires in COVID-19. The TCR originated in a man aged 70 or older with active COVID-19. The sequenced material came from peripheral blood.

CDR3 region: CASSSEGREFDEQYF. For the CDR3, the DNA is TGTGCCAGTAGTTCGGAGGGGCGGGAGTTTGACGAGCAGTACTTC. V and J are TRBV19 and TRBJ2-7; TRBD2 matches at 7 bases. The junction had 12 bases not matched to a gene; V was cut back by 5 bases and J by 5 bases. CDR1 and CDR2 (germline): LNHDA, SQIVND (reference sequence). The CDR3 has 15 amino acids.